What follows is one T cell receptor (beta chain) and its context. No cognate antigen has been identified for it. Per-nucleotide qualities are absent, and no much larger clonotype sits a single base away. Libraries were constructed by the immunoSEQ multiplex PCR assay. Sequencing of the T-cell receptor beta chain repertoire was carried out together with a 770-gene immune expression panel. The table was pulled from immuneACCESS by TCRdb, which kept in-frame rearrangements only. Such tables lose some clones; where checked, under half of the loss comes from unresolved V genes, and the rest has no known cause. The sample table contains about 7,400 clones; only one count was recorded for approximately 80% of them. Roughly 4.1% of the sample lies in the top ten. The cohort comprised 30 to 45 patients with surgically resected non-small-cell lung cancer who had both primary tumor and brain metastasis specimens. The tumor specimens used were formalin-fixed, paraffin-embedded tissues taken from archives.

This entry comes from a study of brain metastases from non-small cell lung cancer (dated by TCRdb to about 2019). For the study in its entirety: The study profiled the immune microenvironment of paired resected primary tumors and brain metastases from non-small-cell lung cancer patients.

What the study reported, not specific to this receptor: T-cell infiltration was lower in brain metastases than in primary tumors (P < 0.001). T-cell clones appeared expanded in around 66% of brain metastases relative to the matched primary tumors. TCR repertoires were found to be largely shared between paired brain metastases and primary tumors, although sparse T-cell densities were observed in the brain metastases.

The CDR3 holds 15 amino acids from the cysteine to the phenylalanine. Left in the record is the CDR3 DNA by itself, 45 bases read in frame from the first base. CDR1 and CDR2 were assigned from the germline V gene (reference sequence) as SGHNT and YYREEE. The germline ends are 16 bases apart after V is trimmed by 2 bases and J by 5 bases. Sequenced input: primary lung tumor tissue. This sample's cell subset or site label indicates: primary lung tumor paired with brain metastasis. The chain is assembled from TRBV5-4 and TRBJ1-2, with the D gene too uncertain to name. The sequence was obtained from a donor at least 40 years old with non-small cell lung cancer. The nucleotide sequence reads TGTGCCAGCAGCTTATCGATCACACGAAGTTATGGCTACACCTTC. This sequence encodes CASSLSITRSYGYTF.